These 24 T cell receptor beta chains share one sample of origin, sequenced in a study of blood T cells in healthy people across ages (dated by TCRdb to between 2014 and 2016). Preparation of the library involved 5' RACE. A second PCR of roughly 7 to 11 cycles was performed with a sample-barcoded 5' primer and a J-beta primer mix. The public reads were reprocessed in TCRdb via fastp at Q25 and MiXCR, keeping in-frame beta chains. Identical CDR3 proteins give one entry, which carries the most common genes and DNA. Within this sample are around 2 million distinct CDR3 sequences, with about two fifths of them counted one time only. The ten largest clonotypes hold roughly 24% of the sample. Material: blood. These TCRs come from a human donor in good health.

CDR3 coding DNA: TGTGCCAGCAGCGCGGAGACGTTAGTCACATCCTACGAGCAGTTCTTC. Encoded protein: CASSAETLVTSYEQFF. This chain joins TRBV2 and TRBJ2-1; D is unresolved. The CDR3 runs to 16 residues. Germline V gene data show CDR1 as SNHLY and CDR2 as FYNNEI. The V end was cut by 6 bases, the J end by 10 bases, with 25 bases between.

The table lists this clonotype with a few counts. For the CDR3, the DNA is TGCAGTGCACCCTCTAGTATCTACGAGCAGTACTTC. Its translation is CSAPSSIYEQYF. The V call is TRBV20-1, the J call TRBJ2-7; no clear D. Germline CDR1 and CDR2: DFQATT and SNEGSKA (reference sequence). The CDR3 is 12 residues long. V was clipped by 6 bases and J by 3 bases, with 12 bases between them.

The CDR3 nucleotides read TGTGCCAGCAGCTTAGCGGAGGGCGGGGGAGGACTGTTCTTC. Its translation: CASSLAEGGGGLFF. This sequence joins TRBV7-9 and TRBJ2-1; 7 bases match TRBD2. V was clipped by 0 bases and J by 15 bases; unmatched bases: 11. The CDR3 is 14 residues long. Germline CDR1 SEHNR, CDR2 FQNEAQ (reference sequence).

In its sample, this clonotype was seen a few times. CDR3 bases: TGTGCCAGCGGTGACCGGGACTATGGCTACACCTTC. As protein: CASGDRDYGYTF. The chain is built from TRBV6-5 and TRBJ1-2; D is uncertain. V was trimmed by 8 bases and J by 3 bases, leaving 10 bases between them. This CDR3 comprises 12 residues. Germline values: CDR1 MNHEY, CDR2 SVGAGI.

V is TRBV5-6 and J is TRBJ2-1, with a possible D match to TRBD2 (5 bases). V was shortened by 2 bases and J by 7 bases, with 16 bases between the two germline ends. The CDR3 has 15 residues. Germline lookup yields CDR1 SGHDT and CDR2 YYEEEE. Here the CDR3 DNA reads TGTGCCAGCAGCTTTGGGCCGGGGTCTGGGAATGAGCAGTTCTTC. Translating gives CASSFGPGSGNEQFF.

A word on this clonotype: This may arise from a read error, as a much more abundant clone is one base away. The chain combines TRBV28 with TRBJ1-5; unclear D gene. CDR3 length: 15 amino acids. Germline-derived CDR1 and CDR2 are MDHEN and SYDVKM. CDR3 sequence (DNA): TGTGCCAGCAGCCTTATAAGTGAACCCAATCAGCCCCGGCATTTT. It codes for CASSLISEPNQPRHF.

The chain joins TRBV10-3 to TRBJ2-3, with D hard to call. V was cut by 4 bases and J by 2 bases, with 16 bases left in between. The CDR3 extends over 16 amino acids. Looked up from germline, CDR1 is ENHRY and CDR2 is SYGVKD. Written as DNA, the CDR3 is TGTGCCATCAGTGCACGTTGGGTTGGAGTCACAGATACGCAGTATTTT. Encoded protein: CAISARWVGVTDTQYF.

V gene TRBV7-9 combines with J gene TRBJ1-2; 9 bases map to TRBD1. Trimming at V came to 6 bases and at J to 2 bases, leaving 7 bases not matched to a gene. Germline CDR1 and CDR2: SEHNR and FQNEAQ (reference sequence). This CDR3 spans 15 amino acids. CDR3 in amino acids: CASSAPGQGNYGYTF. The DNA of the CDR3 is TGTGCCAGCAGTGCTCCGGGACAGGGCAACTATGGCTACACCTTC.

The chain employs TRBV20-1 and TRBJ2-5; no definite D call. Germline CDR1 and CDR2: DFQATT and SNEGSKA (reference sequence). Trimming pared 0 bases from V and 11 bases from J, leaving 16 bases between. This CDR3 region has 13 residues. DNA of the CDR3: TGCAGTGCTAGAGATCCCCAATCGGTCCAGCAGTACTTC. This gives the protein CSARDPQSVQQYF.

The table lists this clonotype with a few counts. This chain links TRBV20-1 with TRBJ2-5, with unresolved D. The CDR3 extends over 13 amino acids. The germline gives CDR1 DFQATT, CDR2 SNEGSKA (reference sequence). The V end lost 3 bases, the J end lost 9 bases, and 17 bases lay between the germline ends. The CDR3 nucleotides read TGCAGTGCTAGGACTCCAATCATTAAAGCCCAGTACTTC. This encodes CSARTPIIKAQYF.

The rearrangement uses TRBV4-3 and TRBJ1-2; a possible D gene is TRBD1 (6 bases). Germline CDR1 reads LGHNA; CDR2 reads YSLEER. The CDR3 runs 20 residues. V was clipped by 0 bases and J by 8 bases, with 31 bases between them. CDR3 sequence (DNA): TGCGCCAGCAGCCAAGATTTGATGGTTTACAGGGAGCGTTTTTCGGGCGGCTACACCTTC. Translation: CASSQDLMVYRERFSGGYTF.

About this clonotype itself: The junction departs from germline at one end; a sequencing error may be responsible. The gene calls are TRBV4-2 and TRBJ2-1; D unresolved. The CDR3 is 15 amino acids. In germline, CDR1 is LGHNA, CDR2 YNFKEQ. The CDR3: CASSLERYSYNGQFF. The DNA for the CDR3 is TGTGCCAGCAGCCTTGAGAGGTACTCCTACAATGGGCAGTTCTTC.

This chain joins TRBV7-2 and TRBJ1-5; D is possibly TRBD1 (6 bases). The CDR3 is 15 amino acids. CDR1 is SGHTA, CDR2 FQGNSA, per germline. V was shortened by 4 bases and J by 1 base, with 11 bases between the two germline ends. CDR3 in DNA: TGTGCCAGCAGCTACACTACAGGGAGCAATCAGCCCCAGCATTTT. The encoded protein is CASSYTTGSNQPQHF.

The sample holds one count of this clonotype. The J gene is TRBJ2-7, the V gene TRBV29-1, with a possible D match to TRBD1 (6 bases). CDR1 and CDR2 (germline): SQVTM, ANQGSEA. The CDR3 covers 13 residues. With 7 bases removed from V and 3 bases from J, the gap between germline ends came to 16 bases. In DNA form, the CDR3 reads TGCAGCGCTACCGATTACAGGGACTACGAGCAGTACTTC. It encodes CSATDYRDYEQYF.

This clonotype turned up a few times. The V and J genes are TRBV20-1 and TRBJ1-6; D ambiguous. The CDR3 has 15 amino acids. Germline V CDR1 and CDR2: DFQATT, SNEGSKA (reference sequence). Trimming took off 0 bases at V and 6 bases at J, with 12 bases between the two ends. Here the CDR3 reads CSARDRRLLNSPLHF. The CDR3 region has the DNA TGCAGTGCTAGAGATCGTCGACTACTTAATTCACCCCTCCACTTT.

Details on this clonotype: The junction does not match germline at one end; this may be a read error. The V gene is TRBV20-1, the J gene TRBJ1-2; D not certain. Germline V lookup: CDR1 DFQATT, CDR2 SNEGSKA (reference sequence). The CDR3 length is 14 residues. The CDR3 reads CGALQITHNYGYTF. The CDR3 nucleotides are TGCGGTGCTTTACAGATAACTCATAACTATGGCTACACCTTC.

In its sample, this clonotype was seen a few times. The J gene is TRBJ2-1, the V gene TRBV7-2; D not certain. The CDR3 has 12 residues. Germline CDR1 is SGHTA and CDR2 is FQGNSA. The V end lost 1 base, the J end lost 14 bases, and 12 bases lay between the germline ends. The CDR3 is CASSLVWGLEFF. CDR3 DNA: TGTGCCAGCAGCTTAGTGTGGGGTCTGGAGTTCTTC.

V usage is TRBV28 and J usage is TRBJ1-1; a possible D gene is TRBD1 (5 bases). The CDR3 has 15 residues. V dropped 0 bases and J dropped 5 bases, with 13 bases sitting between them. In germline, CDR1 is MDHEN, CDR2 SYDVKM. CDR3 DNA sequence: TGTGCCAGCAGTTTATGGGGGGGAACGGGGACTGAAGCTTTCTTT. Its translation: CASSLWGGTGTEAFF.

This clonotype was seen a handful of times. J is TRBJ1-6 and V is TRBV14, with a weak D call TRBD1 (6 bases). The length of the CDR3 is 13 residues. From germline, CDR1 is SGHDN and CDR2 FVKESK. V shed 4 bases and J shed 10 bases, with 11 bases lying between them. The CDR3 nucleotides read TGTGCCAGCAGCCCGTTCAGGGGATCACCCCTCCACTTT. This sequence encodes CASSPFRGSPLHF.

This chain connects TRBV28 to TRBJ1-6; perhaps TRBD1 as D (6 bases). Germline assignment: CDR1 MDHEN and CDR2 SYDVKM. This CDR3 is 13 amino acids long. The V end lost 10 bases, the J end lost 5 bases, and 12 bases lay between the germline ends. The CDR3 DNA reads as TGTGCCACCGGGGGGCAGAATAATTCACCCCTCCACTTT. Protein: CATGGQNNSPLHF.

The chain couples TRBV7-2 to TRBJ1-1; D may be TRBD1 (6 bases). The CDR3 covers 13 residues. V dropped 4 bases and J dropped 7 bases, with 13 bases sitting between them. Looked up from germline, CDR1 is SGHTA and CDR2 is FQGNSA. The CDR3: CASSSGGISEAFF. The CDR3, as DNA: TGTGCCAGCAGCTCCGGGGGCATTAGTGAAGCTTTCTTT.

The sample holds a few counts of this clonotype. The chain is built from TRBV10-3 and TRBJ2-7; tentatively, D is TRBD1 or TRBD2 (5 bases each). This CDR3 has 15 residues. V was cut by 0 bases and J by 2 bases, with 11 bases left in between. Germline CDR1 reads ENHRY; CDR2 reads SYGVKD. The chain's CDR3 is CAISESGDGTYEQYF. CDR3 bases: TGTGCCATCAGTGAGTCGGGGGACGGTACCTACGAGCAGTACTTC.

This chain uses TRBV7-2 with TRBJ1-1; 7 bases are shared with TRBD1. Germline values: CDR1 SGHTA, CDR2 FQGNSA. This CDR3 has 14 residues. The V and J ends lost 5 bases and 5 bases, in that order; junction bases with no gene match: 8. As DNA, the CDR3 is TGTGCCAGCAGCCTTTCACAGGGGTCAACTGAAGCTTTCTTT. Translated, it gives CASSLSQGSTEAFF.

This clonotype occurred a few times. The CDR3 sequence is CSARDAGNEKLFF. DNA for the CDR3: TGCAGTGCTAGAGATGCGGGAAATGAAAAACTGTTTTTT. The chain carries TRBV20-1 and TRBJ1-4; D not certain. Between the trimmed V and J ends, which lost 0 bases and 5 bases, there was a span of 7 bases. Looked up from germline, CDR1 is DFQATT and CDR2 is SNEGSKA (reference sequence). CDR3 size: 13 residues.